The 6 T cell receptor beta chains listed next were all sequenced from one sample in a study of blood T cell repertoires in COVID-19. Profiling relied on immunoSEQ multiplex PCR, and the TCRdb table lists in-frame clones only, not all of them. The table lists around 270,000 clones, around 90% of them singletons. The sequenced sample consisted of peripheral blood. These receptor sequences come from a woman in her sixties with COVID-19, enrolled during active disease.

The genes are TRBV7-2 and TRBJ2-2; TRBD2 might be the D (6 bases). The CDR3 has 16 amino acids. The V and J ends lost 2 bases and 1 base respectively, with 11 bases between them. CDR1 is SGHTA and CDR2 is FQGNSA in the germline V gene. The CDR3 region is CASSLIGTENTGELFF. CDR3 coding DNA: TGTGCCAGCAGCTTAATCGGGACTGAGAACACCGGGGAGCTGTTTTTT. The entire variable domain, with the rest obtained from reference TRBV7-2 and TRBJ2-2, is as follows: GAGVSQSPSNKVTEKGKDVELRCDPISGHTALYWYRQSLGQGLEFLIYFQGNSAPDKSGLPSDRFSAERTGGSVSTLTIQRTQQEDSAVYLCASSLIGTENTGELFFGEGSRLTVL.

The chain links TRBV7-2 to TRBJ2-3; possibly TRBD1 for D (6 bases). V lost 0 bases and J 9 bases, leaving 13 bases between the germline ends. CDR1 and CDR2 from the germline V gene are SGHTA and FQGNSA. The CDR3 is 14 residues long. The CDR3 reads CASSLAGPTGTQYF. The CDR3 DNA reads TGTGCCAGCAGCTTAGCGGGTCCGACAGGAACGCAGTATTTT.

This chain connects TRBV4-3 to TRBJ2-7, with D perhaps matching TRBD1 (5 bases). Per the germline V gene, CDR1 is LGHNA and CDR2 is YSLEER. The CDR3 totals 13 residues. Trimming took off 1 base at V and 5 bases at J, with 9 bases between the two ends. CDR3 residues: CASSQAGFHEQYF. The DNA for the CDR3 is TGCGCCAGCAGCCAAGCAGGGTTCCACGAGCAGTACTTC.

This chain joins TRBV19 and TRBJ2-3, with TRBD2 matching over 10 bases. Germline trimming cut 5 bases from V and 0 bases from J; bases unmatched to any gene: 11. CDR1 and CDR2 (germline): LNHDA, SQIVND (reference sequence). The CDR3 has 18 residues. The CDR3 nucleotides read TGTGCCAGTAGTGGGGCGGCTAGCGGGAGCCCTAGCACAGATACGCAGTATTTT. Translation gives CASSGAASGSPSTDTQYF.

V is TRBV28 and J is TRBJ1-2; 12 nucleotides line up with TRBD1. Losses at the gene ends were 4 bases for V and 8 bases for J; bases not matched to a gene: 14. The CDR3 has 17 residues. Germline-derived CDR1 and CDR2 are MDHEN and SYDVKM. For the CDR3, the DNA is TGTGCCAGCAGTTCCGATTCCGGGACAGGGGGCGCCCGCGGCTACACCTTC. It is translated as CASSSDSGTGGARGYTF.

The J gene is TRBJ1-1, the V gene TRBV29-1; D gene uncertain. With 7 bases removed from V and 5 bases from J, the gap between germline ends came to 17 bases. CDR1 and CDR2 from the germline V gene are SQVTM and ANQGSEA. The CDR3 has 13 amino acids. The CDR3 sequence: CSAQARGRTEAFF. CDR3 nucleotides: TGCAGCGCCCAGGCCCGGGGTCGTACTGAAGCTTTCTTT.